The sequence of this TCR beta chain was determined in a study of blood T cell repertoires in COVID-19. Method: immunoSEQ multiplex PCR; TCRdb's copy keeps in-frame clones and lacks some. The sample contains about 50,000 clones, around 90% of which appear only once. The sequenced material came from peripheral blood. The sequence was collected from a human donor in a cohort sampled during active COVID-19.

The CDR3 DNA sequence: TGTGCCAGCAGCGAAAAACAGGGGGGAGAGACCCAGTACTTC. Translating it yields CASSEKQGGETQYF. This chain uses TRBV5-4 with TRBJ2-5; TRBD1 matches at 8 bases. Germline CDR1 and CDR2: SGHNT and YYREEE (reference sequence). The length of the CDR3 is 14 residues. Unmatched junction bases numbered 6, after V lost 4 bases and J lost 4 bases. The full variable domain, completed using reference TRBV5-4 and TRBJ2-5, is ETGVTQSPTHLIKTRGQQVTLRCSSQSGHNTVSWYQQALGQGPQFIFQYYREEENGRGNFPPRFSGLQFPNYSSELNVNALELDDSALYLCASSEKQGGETQYFGPGTRLLVL.